These 29 T cell receptor beta chains were sequenced from one sample in a study of OX40 agonist ivuxolimab in advanced cancers. The method was immunoSEQ multiplex PCR; TCRdb's version includes in-frame clones alone and lacks a portion of them. The sample has around 43,000 clones, 75% to 90% seen once. This sample comprised CD4+ or CD8+ T cells sorted from blood, obtained in a trial of the OX40 agonist ivuxolimab. All receptors derive from an adult with an advanced solid tumor such as melanoma, head and neck, liver or kidney cancer.

This CDR3 reads CASSLADPKEQPQHF. In DNA, the CDR3 is TGTGCCAGCAGCTTAGCGGACCCTAAGGAGCAGCCCCAGCATTTT. This chain links TRBV7-9 with TRBJ1-5, with no clear D. V lost 0 bases and J lost 7, with 13 bases in between. Germline V gene data show CDR1 as SEHNR and CDR2 as FQNEAQ (reference sequence). The CDR3 totals 15 residues.

This clone is medium-sized. The chain couples TRBV6-6 to TRBJ2-5; 11 bases fit TRBD2. With 4 bases clipped from V and 6 bases from J, the junction kept 4 bases outside the gene matches. Germline CDR1 is MNHNY and CDR2 is SVGAGI (reference sequence). The CDR3 has 14 amino acids. DNA of the CDR3: TGTGCCAGCAGTTCTCCTAGCGGGAGGCAGACCCAGTACTTC. It translates to CASSSPSGRQTQYF.

This chain uses TRBV6-5 with TRBJ1-6, with 8 bases matching TRBD1. CDR1 and CDR2 from the germline V gene are MNHEY and SVGAGI. V lost 4 bases, J lost 5 bases, and 1 base stayed unmatched. The CDR3 is 14 amino acids. DNA of the CDR3: TGTGCCAGCAGTTTACAGGGGGATAATTCACCCCTCCACTTT. This gives the protein CASSLQGDNSPLHF.

The V call is TRBV10-3, the J call TRBJ2-6; a possible D gene is TRBD1 (6 bases). Between the trimmed V and J ends, which lost 0 bases and 0 bases, there was a span of 12 bases. Germline CDR1 reads ENHRY; CDR2 reads SYGVKD. CDR3 length: 18 residues. The CDR3 DNA sequence: TGTGCCATCAGTGAGTCGCGGACAGCTCCCTCTGGGGCCAACGTCCTGACTTTC. This sequence encodes CAISESRTAPSGANVLTF.

CDR3: CASSVALFPGQGEDSPLHF. CDR3 nucleotides: TGTGCCAGCAGCGTAGCCTTATTCCCGGGACAGGGTGAGGATTCACCCCTCCACTTT. The V gene is TRBV9, the J gene TRBJ1-6; the match to TRBD1 covers 9 bases. Germline V gives CDR1 SGDLS, CDR2 YYNGEE. This CDR3 comprises 19 residues. With V trimmed by 0 bases and J by 8 bases, 15 bases remained unmatched.

This clone was found once. The chain has TRBV5-5 and TRBJ1-1; 8 nucleotides match TRBD1. There are 14 residues in the CDR3. J gave up 4 bases and V 6 bases, and 8 bases lay outside the gene matches. Germline CDR1 and CDR2: SGHKS and YYEKEE (reference sequence). The chain's CDR3 is CASTLRQGSTEAFF. The CDR3 DNA sequence: TGTGCCAGCACCCTTAGACAGGGGAGCACTGAAGCTTTCTTT.

The chain has TRBV5-1 and TRBJ2-5; D is tentatively TRBD1 or TRBD2 (6 bases each). Germline-derived CDR1 and CDR2 are SGHRS and YFSETQ. The CDR3 has 15 residues. Trimming shortened V by 0 bases and J by 5 bases, and 14 bases separated the two germline ends. CDR3 in DNA: TGCGCCAGCAGCTTGGCCGGAGGGGGTTCGGAGACCCAGTACTTC. It specifies CASSLAGGGSETQYF.

The chain couples TRBV19 to TRBJ1-4; 8 bases fit TRBD1. This CDR3 region has 16 residues. Losses at the gene ends were 7 bases for V and 2 bases for J; bases not matched to a gene: 9. Germline CDR1 LNHDA, CDR2 SQIVND (reference sequence). The CDR3 DNA reads as TGTGCCAGTACCCAAGGCAGGGGGCGGACTAATGAAAAACTGTTTTTT. Its protein product is CASTQGRGRTNEKLFF.

Here the CDR3 reads CASRGSPYEQYF. In nucleotides, the CDR3 is TGTGCCAGCAGGGGCAGCCCCTACGAGCAGTACTTC. The V and J genes are TRBV2 and TRBJ2-7, with D unresolved. The germline gives CDR1 SNHLY, CDR2 FYNNEI. Trimming took 6 bases from V and 2 from J, leaving 8 bases between them. This CDR3 has 12 residues.

The rearrangement joins TRBV6-6 to TRBJ1-6; perhaps TRBD1 as D (6 bases). Germline values: CDR1 MNHNY, CDR2 SVGAGI (reference sequence). The CDR3 length is 16 residues. V was pared by 5 bases and J by 0 bases, with 11 bases between. The CDR3, as DNA: TGTGCCAGCAGTAAACGGGACATCTCCTATAATTCACCCCTCCACTTT. This translates into CASSKRDISYNSPLHF.

The chain has TRBV27 and TRBJ2-7, with 11 nucleotides matching TRBD2. The CDR3 is made up of 12 amino acids. Germline CDR1 reads MNHEY; CDR2 reads SMNVEV (reference sequence). The J segment lost 4 bases and the V segment lost 9 bases, leaving 2 bases of the junction unmatched. This CDR3 reads CASLAGGYEQYF. The CDR3 nucleotides read TGTGCCAGTTTAGCGGGAGGGTACGAGCAGTACTTC.

The chain has TRBV6-5 and TRBJ2-1, with 8 bases matching TRBD2. V shed 6 bases, J shed 1 base, and the junction held 5 bases outside the gene matches. CDR1 is MNHEY, CDR2 SVGAGI, per germline. The CDR3 is made up of 15 amino acids. The CDR3 DNA reads as TGTGCCAGCAGCCTTACTAGCGGTTCCTACAATGAGCAGTTCTTC. Its translation: CASSLTSGSYNEQFF.

The chain links TRBV9 to TRBJ2-1; D uncertain. Trimming removed 0 bases at V and 6 bases at J, with 10 bases between. This CDR3 has 14 amino acids. Germline V CDR1 and CDR2: SGDLS, YYNGEE. This CDR3 reads CASSVGVPLNEQFF. CDR3 in DNA: TGTGCCAGCAGCGTAGGGGTTCCCCTCAATGAGCAGTTCTTC.

This clone has a single count. J is TRBJ1-5 and V is TRBV7-8, with D uncertain. The V gene lost 2 bases and the J gene lost 7 bases, with 9 bases spanning the gap. From germline, CDR1 is SGHVS and CDR2 FQNEAQ. CDR3 length: 13 amino acids. The CDR3 here is CASSLPGVQPQHF. The CDR3 bases are TGTGCCAGCAGCTTACCAGGTGTCCAGCCCCAGCATTTT.

Only one count was recorded for this clone. The V and J genes are TRBV9 and TRBJ2-1, with 9 bases lining up with TRBD1. Germline V gives CDR1 SGDLS, CDR2 YYNGEE. The CDR3 loop spans 14 amino acids. With 4 bases clipped from V and 7 bases from J, the junction kept 6 bases outside the gene matches. The CDR3 sequence: CASSPSGQGNEQFF. The CDR3 bases are TGTGCCAGCAGCCCCTCGGGACAGGGTAATGAGCAGTTCTTC.

This clone was found a few times. This sequence joins TRBV6-5 and TRBJ1-5; 7 bases match TRBD1. The CDR3 has 13 residues. V lost 7 bases, J lost 6 bases, and 6 bases stayed unmatched. The germline gives CDR1 MNHEY, CDR2 SVGAGI. The CDR3 region has the DNA TGTGCCAGCACCACAGGGGAAGGTCAGCCCCAGCATTTT. Its protein is CASTTGEGQPQHF.

The chain is built from TRBV4-1 and TRBJ1-1; D perhaps matches TRBD1 (5 bases). Between the trimmed V and J ends, which lost 4 bases and 4 bases, there was a span of 10 bases. CDR3 length: 13 residues. CDR1 and CDR2 (germline): MGHRA, YSYEKL. The chain's CDR3 is CASSPGLSTEAFF. The DNA of the CDR3 is TGCGCCAGCAGCCCGGGACTTTCCACTGAAGCTTTCTTT.

The gene calls are TRBV9 and TRBJ2-3; TRBD2 matches 10 bases. V gave up 3 bases and J gave up 1 base; unmatched junction bases: 8. The CDR3 loop spans 17 amino acids. The germline CDR1 and CDR2 sequences are SGDLS and YYNGEE. The CDR3 region is CASSATLAGGGTDTQYF. CDR3 nucleotides: TGTGCCAGCAGCGCAACCTTAGCGGGGGGTGGCACAGATACGCAGTATTTT.

Here the CDR3 reads CASGSSLRDREGNQPQHF. The CDR3 DNA sequence: TGTGCTAGTGGCTCCTCCCTTCGGGACAGGGAGGGCAATCAGCCCCAGCATTTT. The chain couples TRBV12-5 to TRBJ1-5; 9 bases fit TRBD1. Germline values: CDR1 LGHNT, CDR2 FRNRAP. Trimming cost V 6 bases and J 2 bases; bases outside gene matches: 14. This CDR3 is built from 18 residues.

The gene calls are TRBV6-5 and TRBJ1-5; 8 bases map to TRBD1. J gave up 0 bases and V 6 bases, and 4 bases lay outside the gene matches. From germline, CDR1 is MNHEY and CDR2 SVGAGI. CDR3 length: 15 amino acids. CDR3 bases: TGTGCCAGCAGCCGAGACAGGGGTAGCAATCAGCCCCAGCATTTT. Protein: CASSRDRGSNQPQHF.

Remarks on this clone: An end of the junction does not agree with germline; a read error may underlie this. The rearrangement joins TRBV2 to TRBJ2-7; D is possibly TRBD1 or TRBD2 (7 bases each). Germline V lookup: CDR1 SNHLY, CDR2 FYNNEI. The CDR3 has 16 residues. CDR3 sequence (DNA): TGTGCCCGCAGTCCGAGGGGGGGGGACAGAGCCTACGAGCAGTACTTC. As protein: CARSPRGGDRAYEQYF.

This clone was counted once. The rearrangement links TRBV4-2 to TRBJ2-7, with unresolved D. Germline-derived CDR1 and CDR2 are LGHNA and YNFKEQ. This CDR3 spans 13 amino acids. V was cut by 1 base and J by 4 bases, with 8 bases left in between. This CDR3 reads CASSQGGRYEQYF. Written as DNA, the CDR3 is TGTGCCAGCAGCCAAGGAGGAAGGTACGAGCAGTACTTC.

V is TRBV7-9 and J is TRBJ1-2; no clear D. This CDR3 is built from 13 residues. V lost 4 bases and J 3 bases, leaving 9 bases between the germline ends. Germline V gene lookup returns CDR1 SEHNR and CDR2 FQNEAQ (reference sequence). The CDR3 reads CASSSTAYYGYTF. The CDR3, as DNA: TGTGCCAGCAGCTCTACAGCTTACTATGGCTACACCTTC.

This rearrangement joins TRBV9 to TRBJ2-2; no clear D. Germline V gives CDR1 SGDLS, CDR2 YYNGEE. The CDR3 has 14 residues. V was shortened by 2 bases and J by 6 bases, with 11 bases between the two germline ends. DNA of the CDR3: TGTGCCAGCAGCGTGCTGAATAGTCCCGGGGAGCTGTTTTTT. Encoded protein: CASSVLNSPGELFF.

This sequence joins TRBV30 and TRBJ1-1, with 12 bases aligning to TRBD1. Germline CDR1 and CDR2: GTSNPN and SVGIG (reference sequence). V shed 8 bases, J shed 2 bases, and the junction held 9 bases outside the gene matches. The CDR3 runs 15 residues. The CDR3 spells CAASGTGGYNTEAFF. CDR3 nucleotide sequence: TGTGCCGCATCCGGGACAGGGGGCTACAACACTGAAGCTTTCTTT.

A single count supports this clone. This rearrangement joins TRBV9 to TRBJ2-3; 11 bases match TRBD1. The CDR3 is 16 amino acids. CDR1 and CDR2 from the germline V gene are SGDLS and YYNGEE. V lost 6 bases to trimming and J lost 0 bases; unmatched junction nucleotides: 6. CDR3 sequence reads: CASTRTGGPSTDTQYF. In DNA form, the CDR3 reads TGTGCCAGCACCAGGACAGGGGGCCCTAGCACAGATACGCAGTATTTT.

The chain recombines TRBV2 with TRBJ2-2; D is undetermined. This CDR3 is 12 amino acids long. CDR1 and CDR2 from the germline V gene are SNHLY and FYNNEI. V shed 3 bases and J shed 9 bases, with 8 bases lying between them. The CDR3 bases are TGTGCCAGCAGTGAGCAGCCTCGGGAGCTGTTTTTT. Its protein is CASSEQPRELFF.

The table lists this clone with a few counts. CDR3 residues: CASSRPIRDRLKNEQFF. CDR3 sequence (DNA): TGCGCCAGCAGTCGCCCTATAAGGGACAGGCTGAAAAATGAGCAGTTCTTC. The J gene is TRBJ2-1, the V gene TRBV23-1; 8 nucleotides line up with TRBD1. TRBV23-1 is filed as an ORF, its function uncertain. Trimming cost V 4 bases and J 7 bases; bases outside gene matches: 15. The CDR3 covers 17 residues.

This clone has a handful of counts. The chain employs TRBV5-8 and TRBJ2-3, with 11 positions matching TRBD2. The CDR3 extends over 16 amino acids. Germline CDR1 is SGHTS and CDR2 is YDEGEE. V was clipped by 4 bases and J by 2 bases; unmatched bases: 6. CDR3 DNA sequence: TGTGCCAGCAGCCCAACACTAGCGGGGGCCACAGATACGCAGTATTTT. Its translation is CASSPTLAGATDTQYF.